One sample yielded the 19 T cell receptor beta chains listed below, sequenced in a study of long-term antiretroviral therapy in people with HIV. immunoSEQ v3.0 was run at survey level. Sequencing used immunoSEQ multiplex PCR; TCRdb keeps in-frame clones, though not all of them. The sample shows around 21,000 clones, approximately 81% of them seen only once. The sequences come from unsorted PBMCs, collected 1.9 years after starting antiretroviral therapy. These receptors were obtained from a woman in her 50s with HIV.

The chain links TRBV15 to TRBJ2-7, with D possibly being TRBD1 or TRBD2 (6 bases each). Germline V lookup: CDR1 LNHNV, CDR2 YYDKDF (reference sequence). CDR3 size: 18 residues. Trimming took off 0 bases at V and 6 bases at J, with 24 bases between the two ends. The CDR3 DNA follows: TGTGCCACCAGCAGAGACACATCCCCCAGGGGACTTGGTTCCGAGCAGTACTTC. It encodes CATSRDTSPRGLGSEQYF.

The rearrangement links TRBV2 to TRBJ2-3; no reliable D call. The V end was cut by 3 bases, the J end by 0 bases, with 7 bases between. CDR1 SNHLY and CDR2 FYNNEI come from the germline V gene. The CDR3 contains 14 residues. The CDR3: CASSEGQSTDTQYF. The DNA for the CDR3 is TGTGCCAGCAGTGAGGGCCAAAGCACAGATACGCAGTATTTT.

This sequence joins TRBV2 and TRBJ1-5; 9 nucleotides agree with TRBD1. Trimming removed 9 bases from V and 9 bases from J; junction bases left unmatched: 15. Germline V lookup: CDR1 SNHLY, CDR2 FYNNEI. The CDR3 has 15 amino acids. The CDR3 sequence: CARGPGQGEDGPQHF. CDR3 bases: TGTGCCAGGGGGCCGGGACAGGGAGAGGATGGGCCCCAGCATTTT.

CDR3 sequence reads: CASSQDFRAPGYTF. Here the CDR3 DNA reads TGCGCCAGCAGCCAAGACTTCAGGGCGCCTGGCTACACCTTC. The rearrangement joins TRBV4-3 to TRBJ1-2, with D possibly matching TRBD1 (5 bases). The V end was cut by 0 bases, the J end by 7 bases, with 12 bases between. Germline CDR1 is LGHNA and CDR2 is YSLEER. This CDR3 has 14 residues.

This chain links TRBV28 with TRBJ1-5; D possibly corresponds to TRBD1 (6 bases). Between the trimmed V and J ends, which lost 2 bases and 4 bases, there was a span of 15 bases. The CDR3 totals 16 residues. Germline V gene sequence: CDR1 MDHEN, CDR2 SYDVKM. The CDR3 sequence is CASSLTGSWRNQPQHF. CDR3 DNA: TGTGCCAGCAGTTTAACAGGGTCTTGGCGTAATCAGCCCCAGCATTTT. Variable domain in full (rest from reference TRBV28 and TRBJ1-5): DVKVTQSSRYLVKRTGEKVFLECVQDMDHENMFWYRQDPGLGLRLIYFSYDVKMKEKGDIPEGYSVSREKKERFSLILESASTNQTSMYLCASSLTGSWRNQPQHFGDGTRLSIL.

The CDR3 DNA sequence: TGTGCCAGCAGGGACAGGGGACTTAATGAAAAACTGTTTTTT. Amino acid sequence: CASRDRGLNEKLFF. The chain has TRBV2 and TRBJ1-4; 9 bases are shared with TRBD1. In germline, CDR1 is SNHLY, CDR2 FYNNEI. V shed 6 bases and J 4 bases; nucleotides not matched to a gene: 3. This CDR3 has 14 residues.

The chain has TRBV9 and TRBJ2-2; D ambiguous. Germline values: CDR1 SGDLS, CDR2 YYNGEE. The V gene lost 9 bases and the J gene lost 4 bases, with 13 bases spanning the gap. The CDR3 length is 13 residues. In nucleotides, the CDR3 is TGTGCCACCTCGGCGACCACCACCGGGGAGCTGTTTTTT. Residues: CATSATTTGELFF.

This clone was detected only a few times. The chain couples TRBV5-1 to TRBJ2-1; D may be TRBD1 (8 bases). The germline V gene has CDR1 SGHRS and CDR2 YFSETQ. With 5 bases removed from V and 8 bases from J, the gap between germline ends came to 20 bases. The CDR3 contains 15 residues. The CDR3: CASRGLQGGGDEQFF. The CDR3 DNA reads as TGCGCCAGCAGGGGACTACAGGGGGGCGGAGATGAGCAGTTCTTC.

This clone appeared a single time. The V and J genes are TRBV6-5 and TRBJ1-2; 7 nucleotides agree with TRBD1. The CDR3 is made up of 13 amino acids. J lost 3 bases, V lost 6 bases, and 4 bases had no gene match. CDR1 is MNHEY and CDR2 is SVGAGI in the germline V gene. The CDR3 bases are TGTGCCAGCAGCCCAGGGGGATACTATGGCTACACCTTC. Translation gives CASSPGGYYGYTF.

CDR3 nucleotides: TGTGCCAGTAGTTCCAACACCGGGGAGCTGTTTTTT. It yields the protein CASSSNTGELFF. This rearrangement joins TRBV19 to TRBJ2-2; D unclear. Germline V gene sequence: CDR1 LNHDA, CDR2 SQIVND (reference sequence). Deletions cut 5 bases from V and 2 bases from J, with 3 bases between. This CDR3 region has 12 residues.

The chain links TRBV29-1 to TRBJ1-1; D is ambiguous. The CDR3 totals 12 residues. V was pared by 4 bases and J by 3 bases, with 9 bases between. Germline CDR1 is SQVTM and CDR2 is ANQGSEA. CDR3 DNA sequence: TGCAGCGTTGCTACATCTTACACTGAAGCTTTCTTT. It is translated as CSVATSYTEAFF.

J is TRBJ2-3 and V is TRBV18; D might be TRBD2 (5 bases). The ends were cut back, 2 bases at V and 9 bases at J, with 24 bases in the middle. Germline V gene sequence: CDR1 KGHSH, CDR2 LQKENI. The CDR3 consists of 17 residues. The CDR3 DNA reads TGTGCCAGCTCACCAACGGGGATCTTTAGTGACAAGACAACGCAGTATTTT. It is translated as CASSPTGIFSDKTTQYF. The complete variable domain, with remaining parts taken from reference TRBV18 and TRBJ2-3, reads NAGVMQNPRHLVRRRGQEARLRCSPMKGHSHVYWYRQLPEEGLKFMVYLQKENIIDESGMPKERFSAEFPKEGPSILRIQQVVRGDSAAYFCASSPTGIFSDKTTQYFGPGTRLTVL.

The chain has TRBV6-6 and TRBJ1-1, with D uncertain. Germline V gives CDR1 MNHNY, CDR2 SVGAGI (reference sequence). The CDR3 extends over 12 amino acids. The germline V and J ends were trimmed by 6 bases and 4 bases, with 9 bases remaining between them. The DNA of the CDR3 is TGTGCCAGCAGCCTGACCCCCACTGAAGCTTTCTTT. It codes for CASSLTPTEAFF.

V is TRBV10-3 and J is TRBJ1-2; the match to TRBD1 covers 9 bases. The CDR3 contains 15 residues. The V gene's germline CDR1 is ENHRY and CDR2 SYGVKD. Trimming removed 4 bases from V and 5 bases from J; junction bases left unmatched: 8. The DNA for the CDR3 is TGTGCCATCAGTGGCCCGGACAGGGGAAAATATGGCTACACCTTC. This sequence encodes CAISGPDRGKYGYTF.

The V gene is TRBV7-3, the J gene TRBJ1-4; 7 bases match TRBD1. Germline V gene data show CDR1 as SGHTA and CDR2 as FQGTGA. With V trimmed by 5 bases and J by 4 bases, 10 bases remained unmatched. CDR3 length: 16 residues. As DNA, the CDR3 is TGTGCCAGCAGCCCCTTGGAGGGGGCAGGTAATGAAAAACTGTTTTTT. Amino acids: CASSPLEGAGNEKLFF.

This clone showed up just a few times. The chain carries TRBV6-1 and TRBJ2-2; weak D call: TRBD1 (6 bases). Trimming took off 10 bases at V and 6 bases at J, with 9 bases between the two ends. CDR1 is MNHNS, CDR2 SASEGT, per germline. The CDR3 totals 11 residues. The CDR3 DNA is TGTGCCAACGAGGGGGCCGGGGAGCTGTTTTTT. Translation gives CANEGAGELFF.

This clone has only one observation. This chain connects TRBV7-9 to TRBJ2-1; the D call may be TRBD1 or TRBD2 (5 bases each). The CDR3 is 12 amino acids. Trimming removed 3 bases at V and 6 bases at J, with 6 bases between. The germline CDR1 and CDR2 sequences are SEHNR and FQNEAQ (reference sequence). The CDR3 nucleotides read TGTGCCAGCAGCTTGAGGGGCAATGAGCAGTTCTTC. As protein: CASSLRGNEQFF.

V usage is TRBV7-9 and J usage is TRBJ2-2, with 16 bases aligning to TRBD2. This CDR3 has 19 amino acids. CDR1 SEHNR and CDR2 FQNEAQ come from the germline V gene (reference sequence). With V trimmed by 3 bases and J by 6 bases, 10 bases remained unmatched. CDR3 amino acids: CASSLKAGLAGGPAGELFF. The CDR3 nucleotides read TGTGCCAGCAGCTTGAAGGCGGGACTAGCGGGGGGGCCCGCCGGGGAGCTGTTTTTT.

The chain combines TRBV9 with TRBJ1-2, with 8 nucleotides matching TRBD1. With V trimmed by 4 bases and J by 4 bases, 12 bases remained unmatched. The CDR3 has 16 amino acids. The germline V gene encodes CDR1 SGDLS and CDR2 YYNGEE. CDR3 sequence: CASSPRTGPSTYGYTF. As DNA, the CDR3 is TGTGCCAGCAGCCCCCGGACAGGGCCCAGTACCTATGGCTACACCTTC.